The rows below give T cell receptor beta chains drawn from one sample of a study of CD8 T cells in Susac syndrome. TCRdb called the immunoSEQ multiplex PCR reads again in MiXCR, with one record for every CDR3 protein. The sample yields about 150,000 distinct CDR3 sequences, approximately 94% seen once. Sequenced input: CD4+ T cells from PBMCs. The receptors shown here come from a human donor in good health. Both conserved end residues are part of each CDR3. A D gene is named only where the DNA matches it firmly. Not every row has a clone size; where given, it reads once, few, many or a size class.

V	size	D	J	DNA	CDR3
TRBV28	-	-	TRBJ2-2	TGTGCCAGCAGTTTGGTCGGGACACCGAACACCGGGGAGCTGTTTTTT	CASSLVGTPNTGELFF
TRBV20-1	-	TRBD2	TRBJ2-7	TGCAGTGCTTCTCGGAGGGGACGGGAGGGCCCCCACGAGCAGTACTTC	CSASRRGREGPHEQYF
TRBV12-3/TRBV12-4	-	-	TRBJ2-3	TGTGCCAGCAGTTTGCGGGACACAGATACGCAGTATTTT	CASSLRDTDTQYF
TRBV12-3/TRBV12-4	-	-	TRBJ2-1	TGTGCCAGCAGTTGGCAGGGGAATGAGCAGTTCTTC	CASSWQGNEQFF
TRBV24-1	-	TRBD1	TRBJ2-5	TGTGCCACCAGTGATCCGGACAGGTACCAAGAGACCCAGTACTTC	CATSDPDRYQETQYF
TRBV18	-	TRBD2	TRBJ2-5	TGTGCCAGCTTAGCGGGAGCCGATCAAGAGACCCAGTACTTC	CASLAGADQETQYF
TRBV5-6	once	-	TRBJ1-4	TGTGCCAGCAGCTTGGGGGGCCCTAATGAAAAACTGTTTTTT	CASSLGGPNEKLFF
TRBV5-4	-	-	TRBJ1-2	TGTGCCAGCAGCTTGGGACAGAGAGCTAACTATGGCTACACCTTC	CASSLGQRANYGYTF
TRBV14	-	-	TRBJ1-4	TGTGCCAGCAGCCCTCGGCCCCGGGGAAAACTGTTTTTT	CASSPRPRGKLFF
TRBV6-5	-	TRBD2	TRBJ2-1	TGTGCCAGCAGTTCCCGTCCCGGGGGGAGCTCCTACAATGAGCAGTTCTTC	CASSSRPGGSSYNEQFF
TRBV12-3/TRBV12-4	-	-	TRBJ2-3	TGTGCCAGCAGTTTAGGGGGTAGGAGCACAGATACGCAGTATTTT	CASSLGGRSTDTQYF
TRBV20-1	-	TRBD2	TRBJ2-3	TGCAGTGCTAGGGGGTTACGCGGGAGAGGGGAGTCGGATACGCAGTATTTT	CSARGLRGRGESDTQYF
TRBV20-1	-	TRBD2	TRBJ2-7	TGCAGTGCTAGAAGACTAGCGGGAGCGGGATACGAGCAGTACTTC	CSARRLAGAGYEQYF
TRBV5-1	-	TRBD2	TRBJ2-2	TGCGCCAGCAGCCCCCCGACTAGCGGGAGAAAGGACGGGGAGCTGTTTTTT	CASSPPTSGRKDGELFF
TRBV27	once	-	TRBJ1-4	TGTGCCAGCAGTTCCCTAGGGGGGCAATCTAATGAAAAACTGTTTTTT	CASSSLGGQSNEKLFF
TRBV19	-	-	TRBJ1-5	TGTGCCAGTAGTCTCCTCGGGGGCCCCCAGCATTTT	CASSLLGGPQHF
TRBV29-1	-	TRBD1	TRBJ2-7	TGCAGCGCCTTACAGGGGAACGAGCAGTACTTC	CSALQGNEQYF
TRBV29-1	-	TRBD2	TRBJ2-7	TGCAGCGTTATACCCGGGACTAGCGGGAATCCGCAGTACTTC	CSVIPGTSGNPQYF
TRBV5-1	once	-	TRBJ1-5	TGCGCCAGCAGCGAGGGGGGGGGCAATCAGCCCCAGCATTTT	CASSEGGGNQPQHF
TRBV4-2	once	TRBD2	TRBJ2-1	TGTGCCAGCAGCCAAGATCCGAAGCGGGGACGAGATGAGCAGTTCTTC	CASSQDPKRGRDEQFF
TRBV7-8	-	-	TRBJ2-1	TGTGCCAGCAGCTTAGACAGATACAATGAGCAGTTCTTC	CASSLDRYNEQFF
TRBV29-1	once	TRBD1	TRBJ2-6	TGCAGCGTTGAGACAGGGAATTCCGGGGCCAACGTCCTGACTTTC	CSVETGNSGANVLTF
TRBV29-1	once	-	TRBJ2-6	TGCAGCGCTAGTGACTGGGCCAACGTCCTGACTTTC	CSASDWANVLTF
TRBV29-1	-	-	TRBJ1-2	TGCAGCGTTGTAAGTTCCCAGTCAAATGGCTACACCTTC	CSVVSSQSNGYTF
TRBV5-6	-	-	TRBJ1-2	TGTGCCAGCAGCTTGGGGGTTGATGGCTACACCTTC	CASSLGVDGYTF
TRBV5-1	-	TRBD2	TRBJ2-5	TGCGCCAGCAGCTCGACTAGCGGAGTGGAGACCCAGTACTTC	CASSSTSGVETQYF
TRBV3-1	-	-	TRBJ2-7	TGTGCCAGCAGGCCAGGTTCGGGTGAGCAGTACTTC	CASRPGSGEQYF
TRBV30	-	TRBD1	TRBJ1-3	TGTGCCTGGGGGACAGCGGGAAACACCATATATTTT	CAWGTAGNTIYF
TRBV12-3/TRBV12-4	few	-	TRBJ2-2	TGTGCCAGCAGTTTAGAGGAGGGCACCGGGGAGCTGTTTTTT	CASSLEEGTGELFF
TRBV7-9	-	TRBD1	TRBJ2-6	TGTGCCAGCAGCCTTCTGACAGGGTTTGGGGCCAACGTCCTGACTTTC	CASSLLTGFGANVLTF
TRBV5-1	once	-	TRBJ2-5	TGCGCCAGCAGCCTCGACGGAGTAGGGGCCAAAGAGACCCAGTACTTC	CASSLDGVGAKETQYF
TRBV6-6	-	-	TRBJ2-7	TGTGCCAGCAGTTTTCCGACCAGGTCCTACGAGCAGTACTTC	CASSFPTRSYEQYF
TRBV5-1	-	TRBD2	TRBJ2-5	TGCGCCAGCAGCCCAGCGGGAGGAGAGACCCAGTACTTC	CASSPAGGETQYF
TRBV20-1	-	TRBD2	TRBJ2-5	TGCAGTGCTAGGAGAGGGCTAGCGGGAGGGCGGGAGACCCAGTACTTC	CSARRGLAGGRETQYF
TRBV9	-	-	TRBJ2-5	TGTGCCAGCAGCGCCTCCAGGGGGGGTCAAGAGACCCAGTACTTC	CASSASRGGQETQYF
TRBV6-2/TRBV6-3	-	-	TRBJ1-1	TGTGCCAGCAGTTACGTTTCCCTCGGCACTGAAGCTTTCTTT	CASSYVSLGTEAFF
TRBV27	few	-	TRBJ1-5	TGTGCCAGCAGGGGACAAACTAGCAATCAGCCCCAGCATTTT	CASRGQTSNQPQHF
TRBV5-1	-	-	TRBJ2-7	TGCGCCAGCAGCGTGGACCGTACTCCCTACGAGCAGTACTTC	CASSVDRTPYEQYF
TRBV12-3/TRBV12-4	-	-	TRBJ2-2	TGTGCCAGCAGTTTAGCGACAAAGGGCACCGGGGAGCTGTTTTTT	CASSLATKGTGELFF
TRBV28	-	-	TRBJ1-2	TGTGCCAGCAGTTTATTGGGGTTAGACTATGGCTACACCTTC	CASSLLGLDYGYTF
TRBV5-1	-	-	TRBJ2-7	TGCGCCAGCAGCTCAGGGGGTATCGGGGGCGAGCAGTACTTC	CASSSGGIGGEQYF
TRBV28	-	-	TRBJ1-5	TGTGCCAGCAGTTTATCGCCTAGCAATCAGCCCCAGCATTTT	CASSLSPSNQPQHF
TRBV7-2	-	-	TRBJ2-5	TGTGCCAGCAGCTTGGGACTCAGTCAGACCCAGTACTTC	CASSLGLSQTQYF
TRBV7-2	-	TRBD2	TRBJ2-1	TGTGCCAGCAGCTTAGAGAGCAGGAGCAGCGGGAGGACAGATGAGCAGTTCTTC	CASSLESRSSGRTDEQFF
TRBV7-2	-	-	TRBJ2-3	TGTGCCAGCGGGGCGAGGGCTGCTAGCACAGATACGCAGTATTTT	CASGARAASTDTQYF
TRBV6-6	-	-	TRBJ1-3	TGTGCCAGCAGAGGGACGGATGGAAACACCATATATTTT	CASRGTDGNTIYF
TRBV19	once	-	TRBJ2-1	TGTGCCAGTAGTATAGCCACAGTCGGTTACAATGAGCAGTTCTTC	CASSIATVGYNEQFF
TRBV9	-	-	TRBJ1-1	TGTGCCAGCAGCGTAGACTCCGCCGAGGGGGTACGCACTGAAGCTTTCTTT	CASSVDSAEGVRTEAFF